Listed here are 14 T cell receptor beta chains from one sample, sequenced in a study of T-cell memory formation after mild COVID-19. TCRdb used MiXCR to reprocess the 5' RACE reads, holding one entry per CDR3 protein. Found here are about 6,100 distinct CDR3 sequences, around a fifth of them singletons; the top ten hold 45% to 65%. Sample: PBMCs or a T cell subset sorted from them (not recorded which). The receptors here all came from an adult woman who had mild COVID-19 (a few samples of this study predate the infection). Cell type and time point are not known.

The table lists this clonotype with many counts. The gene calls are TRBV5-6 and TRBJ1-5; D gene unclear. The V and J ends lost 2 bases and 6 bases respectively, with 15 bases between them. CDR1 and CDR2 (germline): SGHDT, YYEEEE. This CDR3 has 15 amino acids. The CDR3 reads CASSFGDGRGQPQHF. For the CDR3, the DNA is TGTGCCAGCAGCTTTGGGGATGGGCGAGGTCAGCCCCAGCATTTT.

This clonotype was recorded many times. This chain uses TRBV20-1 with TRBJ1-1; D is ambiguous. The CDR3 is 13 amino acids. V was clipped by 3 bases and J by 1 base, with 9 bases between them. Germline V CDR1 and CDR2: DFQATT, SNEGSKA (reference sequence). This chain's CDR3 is CSASPPTNTEAFF. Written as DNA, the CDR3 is TGCAGTGCTAGCCCCCCTACGAACACTGAAGCTTTCTTT.

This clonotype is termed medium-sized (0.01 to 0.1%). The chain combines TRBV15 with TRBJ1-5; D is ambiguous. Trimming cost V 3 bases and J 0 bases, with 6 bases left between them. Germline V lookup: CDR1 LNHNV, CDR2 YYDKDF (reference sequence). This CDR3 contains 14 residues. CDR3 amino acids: CATSSVYSNQPQHF. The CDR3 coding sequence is TGTGCCACCAGCAGCGTTTATAGCAATCAGCCCCAGCATTTT.

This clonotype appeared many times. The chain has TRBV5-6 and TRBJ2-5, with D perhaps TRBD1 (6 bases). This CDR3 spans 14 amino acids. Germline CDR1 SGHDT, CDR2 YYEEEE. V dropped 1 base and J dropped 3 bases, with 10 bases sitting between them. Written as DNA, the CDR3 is TGTGCCAGCAGCTTGAACAGGGTTGAAGAGACCCAGTACTTC. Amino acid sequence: CASSLNRVEETQYF.

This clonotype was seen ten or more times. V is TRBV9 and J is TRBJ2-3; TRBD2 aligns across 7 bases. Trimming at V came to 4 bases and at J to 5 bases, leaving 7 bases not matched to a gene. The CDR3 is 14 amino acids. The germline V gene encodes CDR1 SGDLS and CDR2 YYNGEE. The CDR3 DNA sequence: TGTGCCAGCAGCCCAGCGGGAAATGGAGATACGCAGTATTTT. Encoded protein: CASSPAGNGDTQYF.

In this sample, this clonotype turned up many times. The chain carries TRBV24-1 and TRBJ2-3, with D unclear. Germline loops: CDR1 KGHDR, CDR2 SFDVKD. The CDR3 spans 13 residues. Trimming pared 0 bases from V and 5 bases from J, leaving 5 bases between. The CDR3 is CATSDLLQDTQYF. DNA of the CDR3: TGTGCCACCAGTGATTTGCTCCAAGATACGCAGTATTTT.

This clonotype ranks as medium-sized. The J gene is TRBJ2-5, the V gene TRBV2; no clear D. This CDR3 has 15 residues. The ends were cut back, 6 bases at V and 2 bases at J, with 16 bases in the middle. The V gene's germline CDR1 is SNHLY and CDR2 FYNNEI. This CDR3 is CASSGRWTQQETQYF. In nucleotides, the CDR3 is TGTGCCAGCAGCGGACGGTGGACCCAACAAGAGACCCAGTACTTC.

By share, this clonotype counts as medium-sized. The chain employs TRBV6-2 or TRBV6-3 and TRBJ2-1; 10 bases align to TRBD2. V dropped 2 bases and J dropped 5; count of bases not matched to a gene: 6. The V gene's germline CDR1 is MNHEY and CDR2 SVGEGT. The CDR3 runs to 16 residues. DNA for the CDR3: TGTGCCAGCAGTTACCGTAGCGGGAGGCCCGACAATGAGCAGTTCTTC. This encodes CASSYRSGRPDNEQFF.

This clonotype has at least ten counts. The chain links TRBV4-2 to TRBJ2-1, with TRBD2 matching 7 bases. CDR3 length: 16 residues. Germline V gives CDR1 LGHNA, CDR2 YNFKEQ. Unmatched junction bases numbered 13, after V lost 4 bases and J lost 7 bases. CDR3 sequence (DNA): TGTGCCAGCAGCCCGCCAGCGGGATTGAGTGATAATGAGCAGTTCTTC. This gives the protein CASSPPAGLSDNEQFF.

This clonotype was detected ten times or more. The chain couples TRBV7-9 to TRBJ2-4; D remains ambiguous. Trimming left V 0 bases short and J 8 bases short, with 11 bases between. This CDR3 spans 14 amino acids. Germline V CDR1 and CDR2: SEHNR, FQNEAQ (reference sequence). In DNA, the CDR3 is TGTGCCAGCAGCTTAGCCGGGTTAAGGGACATTCAGTACTTC. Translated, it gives CASSLAGLRDIQYF.

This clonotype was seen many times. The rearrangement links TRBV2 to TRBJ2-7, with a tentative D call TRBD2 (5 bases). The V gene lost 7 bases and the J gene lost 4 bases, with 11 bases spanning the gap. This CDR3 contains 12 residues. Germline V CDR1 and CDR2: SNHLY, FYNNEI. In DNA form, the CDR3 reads TGTGCCAGCACCGAGGACTCATACGAGCAGTACTTC. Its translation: CASTEDSYEQYF. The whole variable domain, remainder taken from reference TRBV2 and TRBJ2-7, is EPEVTQTPSHQVTQMGQEVILRCVPISNHLYFYWYRQILGQKVEFLVSFYNNEISEKSEIFDDQFSVERPDGSNFTLKIRSTKLEDSAMYFCASTEDSYEQYFGPGTRLTVT.

The CDR3: CASSQELGLAGTLDQYF. The CDR3 region has the DNA TGCGCCAGCAGCCAAGAGCTCGGACTAGCGGGGACCCTGGATCAGTATTTT. The chain uses TRBV4-3 and TRBJ2-3; 12 bases match TRBD2. Per germline, CDR1 LGHNA and CDR2 YSLEER. The CDR3 totals 17 residues. Trimming took 0 bases from V and 12 from J; bases not matched to a gene: 13.

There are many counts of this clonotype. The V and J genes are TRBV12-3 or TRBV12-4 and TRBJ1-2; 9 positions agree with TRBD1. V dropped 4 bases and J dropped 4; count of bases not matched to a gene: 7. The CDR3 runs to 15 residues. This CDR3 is CASSSGTGFSYGYTF. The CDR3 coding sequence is TGTGCCAGCAGTTCAGGGACAGGGTTTAGCTATGGCTACACCTTC.

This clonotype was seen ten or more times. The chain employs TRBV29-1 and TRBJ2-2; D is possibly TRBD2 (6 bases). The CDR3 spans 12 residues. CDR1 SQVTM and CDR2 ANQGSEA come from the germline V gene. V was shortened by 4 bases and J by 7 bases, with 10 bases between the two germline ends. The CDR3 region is CSVVGGIGELFF. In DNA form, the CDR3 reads TGCAGCGTTGTTGGGGGGATCGGGGAGCTGTTTTTT.